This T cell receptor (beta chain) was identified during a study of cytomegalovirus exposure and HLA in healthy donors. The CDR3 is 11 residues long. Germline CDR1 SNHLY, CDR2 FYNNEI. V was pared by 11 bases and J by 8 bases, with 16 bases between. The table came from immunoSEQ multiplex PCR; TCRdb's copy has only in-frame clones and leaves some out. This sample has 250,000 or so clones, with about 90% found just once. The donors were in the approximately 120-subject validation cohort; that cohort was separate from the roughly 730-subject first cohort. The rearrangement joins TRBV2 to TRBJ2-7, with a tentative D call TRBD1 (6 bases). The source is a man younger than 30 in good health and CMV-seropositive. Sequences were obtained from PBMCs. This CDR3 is CAGELRGKQYF. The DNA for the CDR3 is TGTGCCGGCGAACTCAGGGGAAAGCAGTACTTC.